This is a list of T cell receptor beta chains from one sample in a study of T cell repertoires in ileal Crohn's disease. The data were produced by immunoSEQ multiplex PCR, yet TCRdb's version contains in-frame clones alone and is incomplete. The sample holds some 5,000 clones, about 85% seen once. Sequencing input: ileal tissue. These TCRs come from an adult with Crohn's disease. Both conserved end residues are part of each CDR3. The D gene is left open where the match is weak. A clone size is listed for some rows: how often the clone was seen (once, few, many), or a class if it is expanded.

v_gene: TRBV2
d_gene: -
abundance: few
j_gene: TRBJ1-5
CDR3aa: CASSEPGNQPQHF
CDR3nt: TGTGCCAGCAGTGAGCCAGGCAATCAGCCCCAGCATTTT

v_gene: TRBV7-2
d_gene: -
abundance: -
j_gene: TRBJ1-1
CDR3aa: CASSVDKDRIAFF
CDR3nt: TGTGCCAGCAGTGTAGACAAGGATCGTATAGCTTTCTTT

v_gene: TRBV5-4
d_gene: -
abundance: -
j_gene: TRBJ2-1
CDR3aa: CASSPSSSSYNEQFF
CDR3nt: TGTGCCAGCAGCCCCTCCTCCAGCTCCTACAATGAGCAGTTCTTC

v_gene: TRBV2
d_gene: -
abundance: -
j_gene: TRBJ1-1
CDR3aa: CASSERGNTEAFF
CDR3nt: TGTGCCAGCAGTGAAAGGGGGAACACTGAAGCTTTCTTT

v_gene: TRBV5-6
d_gene: TRBD1
abundance: -
j_gene: TRBJ2-2
CDR3aa: CASSLTGVSGELFF
CDR3nt: TGTGCCAGCAGCTTAACAGGGGTCTCCGGGGAGCTGTTTTTT

v_gene: TRBV15
d_gene: -
abundance: -
j_gene: TRBJ2-5
CDR3aa: CATSRGGLGETQYF
CDR3nt: TGTGCCACCAGCAGAGGAGGGCTAGGTGAGACCCAGTACTTC

v_gene: TRBV19
d_gene: -
abundance: -
j_gene: TRBJ1-1
CDR3aa: CASRTPAGGMAEAFF
CDR3nt: TGTGCCAGTAGAACCCCAGCGGGGGGAATGGCTGAAGCTTTCTTT

v_gene: TRBV5-1
d_gene: -
abundance: -
j_gene: TRBJ1-2
CDR3aa: CASSLNPVLNYGYTF
CDR3nt: TGCGCCAGCAGCTTGAATCCAGTTCTTAACTATGGCTACACCTTC

v_gene: TRBV5-4
d_gene: TRBD1
abundance: few
j_gene: TRBJ1-2
CDR3aa: CASSLAGTGPYGYTF
CDR3nt: TGTGCCAGCAGCTTGGCCGGGACAGGGCCTTATGGCTACACCTTC

v_gene: TRBV5-8
d_gene: -
abundance: -
j_gene: TRBJ2-7
CDR3aa: CASSSGAFYEQYF
CDR3nt: TGTGCCAGCAGCTCTGGAGCATTCTACGAGCAGTACTTC